Listed below are T cell receptor beta chains from one sample, sequenced in a study of shared clonotypes between healthy human individuals. Libraries were prepared by immunoSEQ multiplex PCR; TCRdb keeps only in-frame clonotypes and omits some of them. The table lists about 2.1 million clones, just over 90% of them singletons. Sequenced: naive CD8+ T cells from PBMCs. Receptors originate from a man aged 18 to 30 in good health. Some clones in this sample may be carry-over from other donors' samples. The CDR3 runs from the conserved cysteine through the conserved F or W. A D gene is named only where the DNA matches it firmly. Not all rows give a size; the values are once, few, many and, for expanded clones, a class.

v_gene: TRBV5-4
abundance: -
d_gene: TRBD2
j_gene: TRBJ2-1
CDR3aa: CASSLRRESRNEQFF
CDR3nt: TGTGCCAGCAGCTTGAGGCGGGAGAGTAGGAATGAGCAGTTCTTC

v_gene: TRBV19
abundance: few
d_gene: TRBD2
j_gene: TRBJ2-1
CDR3aa: CASSITSGAFQFF
CDR3nt: TGTGCCAGTAGTATTACTAGCGGGGCTTTCCAGTTCTTC

v_gene: TRBV29-1
abundance: -
d_gene: TRBD1
j_gene: TRBJ2-7
CDR3aa: CSAPQGPQYEQYF
CDR3nt: TGCAGCGCCCCACAGGGGCCCCAGTACGAGCAGTACTTC

v_gene: TRBV7-8
abundance: -
d_gene: -
j_gene: TRBJ2-1
CDR3aa: CASSISRVNEQFF
CDR3nt: TGTGCCAGCAGCATTTCGAGAGTCAATGAGCAGTTCTTC

v_gene: TRBV10-3
abundance: -
d_gene: -
j_gene: TRBJ1-1
CDR3aa: CAISESIGSTEAFF
CDR3nt: TGTGCCATCAGTGAGTCTATAGGGAGTACTGAAGCTTTCTTT

v_gene: TRBV19
abundance: -
d_gene: TRBD1
j_gene: TRBJ1-2
CDR3aa: CASSTPFTGDGYTF
CDR3nt: TGTGCCAGTAGTACCCCGTTCACAGGGGACGGCTACACCTTC

v_gene: TRBV9
abundance: -
d_gene: -
j_gene: TRBJ2-1
CDR3aa: CASSVENLARENEQFF
CDR3nt: TGTGCCAGCAGCGTAGAAAACCTAGCGAGGGAAAATGAGCAGTTCTTC

v_gene: TRBV9
abundance: -
d_gene: -
j_gene: TRBJ1-2
CDR3aa: CASSVPGLGGYTF
CDR3nt: TGTGCCAGCAGCGTTCCGGGCCTGGGGGGCTACACCTTC

v_gene: TRBV27
abundance: -
d_gene: TRBD1
j_gene: TRBJ1-1
CDR3aa: CASSLSRQGSQAFF
CDR3nt: TGTGCCAGCAGTTTATCGCGACAGGGGTCACAAGCTTTCTTT

v_gene: TRBV2
abundance: -
d_gene: -
j_gene: TRBJ2-5
CDR3aa: CASSELGSSETQYF
CDR3nt: TGTGCCAGCAGTGAATTAGGGAGTTCAGAGACCCAGTACTTC

v_gene: TRBV29-1
abundance: -
d_gene: -
j_gene: TRBJ1-2
CDR3aa: CSVDGGAGDGYTF
CDR3nt: TGCAGCGTTGATGGGGGGGCCGGAGATGGCTACACCTTC

v_gene: TRBV5-4
abundance: -
d_gene: -
j_gene: TRBJ2-1
CDR3aa: CASSSLINEQFF
CDR3nt: TGTGCCAGCAGCTCCCTCATCAATGAGCAGTTCTTC

v_gene: TRBV4-3
abundance: -
d_gene: -
j_gene: TRBJ2-2
CDR3aa: CASSQDPSPEGDTGELFF
CDR3nt: TGCGCCAGCAGCCAAGATCCCAGCCCCGAGGGGGACACCGGGGAGCTGTTTTTT

v_gene: TRBV21-1
abundance: few
d_gene: -
j_gene: TRBJ1-5
CDR3aa: CASSKDIQGAKGNQPQHF
CDR3nt: TGTGCCAGCAGCAAAGATATACAGGGGGCGAAGGGCAATCAGCCCCAGCATTTT

v_gene: TRBV4-1
abundance: -
d_gene: -
j_gene: TRBJ1-5
CDR3aa: CASSPQGRGIGNQPQHF
CDR3nt: TGCGCCAGCAGCCCCCAAGGGCGGGGGATCGGCAATCAGCCCCAGCATTTT

v_gene: TRBV14
abundance: -
d_gene: -
j_gene: TRBJ2-7
CDR3aa: CASSQGGYEQYF
CDR3nt: TGTGCCAGCAGCCAGGGGGGCTACGAGCAGTACTTC

v_gene: TRBV27
abundance: -
d_gene: -
j_gene: TRBJ2-4
CDR3aa: CASSLGQLGIKNIQYF
CDR3nt: TGTGCCAGCAGTTTAGGACAGCTTGGAATCAAAAACATTCAGTACTTC

v_gene: TRBV27
abundance: -
d_gene: TRBD2
j_gene: TRBJ2-7
CDR3aa: CASKPGLAGGGAEQYF
CDR3nt: TGTGCCAGCAAACCGGGACTAGCGGGAGGTGGGGCCGAGCAGTACTTC

v_gene: TRBV27
abundance: -
d_gene: -
j_gene: TRBJ2-2
CDR3aa: CAGPAGSHTGELFF
CDR3nt: TGTGCCGGGCCCGCGGGATCTCACACCGGGGAGCTGTTTTTT

v_gene: TRBV28
abundance: -
d_gene: -
j_gene: TRBJ1-1
CDR3aa: CASRVQLRGTEAFF
CDR3nt: TGTGCCAGCAGGGTACAATTAAGGGGCACTGAAGCTTTCTTT

v_gene: TRBV28
abundance: -
d_gene: -
j_gene: TRBJ1-1
CDR3aa: CASSPTRDTEAFF
CDR3nt: TGTGCCAGCAGCCCCACCCGGGACACTGAAGCTTTCTTT

v_gene: TRBV7-2
abundance: -
d_gene: TRBD1
j_gene: TRBJ2-5
CDR3aa: CASSFRQGAETQYF
CDR3nt: TGTGCCAGCAGCTTCAGACAGGGGGCAGAGACCCAGTACTTC

v_gene: TRBV19
abundance: -
d_gene: TRBD1
j_gene: TRBJ2-3
CDR3aa: CASKDRGRRRSTDTQYF
CDR3nt: TGTGCCAGTAAAGACAGGGGGCGGAGGAGGTCGACAGATACGCAGTATTTT

v_gene: TRBV5-1
abundance: -
d_gene: TRBD1
j_gene: TRBJ1-2
CDR3aa: CASRPSGGDGYGYTF
CDR3nt: TGCGCCAGCAGGCCCTCAGGGGGCGACGGTTATGGCTACACCTTC

v_gene: TRBV27
abundance: -
d_gene: -
j_gene: TRBJ1-5
CDR3aa: CASSLQGNQPQHF
CDR3nt: TGTGCCAGCAGTCTACAGGGAAATCAGCCCCAGCATTTT

v_gene: TRBV7-9
abundance: -
d_gene: -
j_gene: TRBJ2-7
CDR3aa: CASSLDASSYEQYF
CDR3nt: TGTGCCAGCAGCTTAGATGCCAGCTCCTACGAGCAGTACTTC

v_gene: TRBV19
abundance: -
d_gene: -
j_gene: TRBJ1-1
CDR3aa: CASWGRETEAFF
CDR3nt: TGTGCCAGTTGGGGGCGAGAAACTGAAGCTTTCTTT

v_gene: TRBV29-1
abundance: -
d_gene: TRBD2
j_gene: TRBJ2-1
CDR3aa: CSVPPISGSSYNEQFF
CDR3nt: TGCAGCGTACCGCCGATAAGCGGGAGCTCCTACAATGAGCAGTTCTTC

v_gene: TRBV5-4
abundance: -
d_gene: TRBD2
j_gene: TRBJ2-7
CDR3aa: CASSLKREVSYEQYF
CDR3nt: TGTGCCAGCAGCTTGAAGCGGGAGGTATCCTACGAGCAGTACTTC

v_gene: TRBV28
abundance: -
d_gene: -
j_gene: TRBJ2-7
CDR3aa: CASSLSIASSYEQYF
CDR3nt: TGTGCCAGCAGTTTATCGATAGCGAGCTCCTACGAGCAGTACTTC

v_gene: TRBV7-9
abundance: once
d_gene: -
j_gene: TRBJ2-1
CDR3aa: CATVGLLSYNEQFF
CDR3nt: TGTGCCACCGTGGGACTCCTCTCCTACAATGAGCAGTTCTTC

v_gene: TRBV7-9
abundance: once
d_gene: -
j_gene: TRBJ1-5
CDR3aa: CASSLGGGDSNQPQHF
CDR3nt: TGTGCCAGCAGCTTAGGGGGGGGTGATAGCAATCAGCCCCAGCATTTT

v_gene: TRBV10-3
abundance: -
d_gene: -
j_gene: TRBJ2-2
CDR3aa: CAISGGTGELFF
CDR3nt: TGTGCCATCAGTGGTGGCACCGGGGAGCTGTTTTTT

v_gene: TRBV28
abundance: -
d_gene: -
j_gene: TRBJ2-7
CDR3aa: CASLSSYEQYF
CDR3nt: TGTGCCAGTTTAAGCTCCTACGAGCAGTACTTC

v_gene: TRBV28
abundance: once
d_gene: -
j_gene: TRBJ2-5
CDR3aa: CASRNPGKETQYF
CDR3nt: TGTGCCAGCAGAAATCCAGGGAAAGAGACCCAGTACTTC

v_gene: TRBV7-9
abundance: -
d_gene: -
j_gene: TRBJ1-1
CDR3aa: CASTAGGLNTEAFF
CDR3nt: TGTGCCAGCACCGCGGGCGGCCTGAACACTGAAGCTTTCTTT

v_gene: TRBV5-1
abundance: -
d_gene: TRBD2
j_gene: TRBJ2-3
CDR3aa: CASSPKLATSTDTQYF
CDR3nt: TGCGCCAGCAGCCCCAAACTAGCGACTAGCACAGATACGCAGTATTTT

v_gene: TRBV2
abundance: -
d_gene: TRBD2
j_gene: TRBJ2-7
CDR3aa: CASRASGRASGGFEFSYEQYF
CDR3nt: TGTGCCAGCAGGGCTAGCGGGAGGGCCTCTGGCGGCTTCGAGTTCTCCTACGAGCAGTACTTC

v_gene: TRBV18
abundance: once
d_gene: TRBD1
j_gene: TRBJ1-2
CDR3aa: CASSPGTGDFDGYTF
CDR3nt: TGTGCCAGCTCACCCGGGACAGGGGACTTTGATGGCTACACCTTC

v_gene: TRBV5-1
abundance: -
d_gene: -
j_gene: TRBJ2-3
CDR3aa: CASSSFDGPPDTQYF
CDR3nt: TGCGCCAGCAGTTCCTTTGACGGCCCACCAGATACGCAGTATTTT

v_gene: TRBV7-9
abundance: -
d_gene: -
j_gene: TRBJ2-7
CDR3aa: CASSLEMIDYEQYF
CDR3nt: TGTGCCAGCAGCTTAGAGATGATAGACTACGAGCAGTACTTC